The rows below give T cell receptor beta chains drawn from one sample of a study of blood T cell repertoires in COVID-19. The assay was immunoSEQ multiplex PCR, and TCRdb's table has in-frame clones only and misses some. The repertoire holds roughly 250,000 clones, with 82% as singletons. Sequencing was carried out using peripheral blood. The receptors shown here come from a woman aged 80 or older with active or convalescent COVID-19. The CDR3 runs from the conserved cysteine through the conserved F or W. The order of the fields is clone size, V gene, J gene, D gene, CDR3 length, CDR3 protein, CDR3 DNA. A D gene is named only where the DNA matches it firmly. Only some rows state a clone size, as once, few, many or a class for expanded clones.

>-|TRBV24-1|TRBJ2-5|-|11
CATGGLETQYF
TGTGCCACGGGTGGGCTAGAGACCCAGTACTTC
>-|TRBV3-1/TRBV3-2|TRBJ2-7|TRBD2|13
CASSYRTSYEQYF
TGTGCCAGCAGCTACCGGACTAGTTACGAGCAGTACTTC
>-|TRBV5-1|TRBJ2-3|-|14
CASSLGLATDTQYF
TGCGCCAGCAGCTTGGGCCTAGCTACAGATACGCAGTATTTT
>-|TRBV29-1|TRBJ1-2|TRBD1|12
CSVGDRAYGYTF
TGCAGCGTTGGGGACAGGGCCTATGGCTACACCTTC
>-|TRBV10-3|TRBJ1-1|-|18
CAIQSTSPTPGMNTEAFF
TGTGCCATCCAAAGTACGAGCCCGACACCAGGTATGAACACTGAAGCTTTCTTT
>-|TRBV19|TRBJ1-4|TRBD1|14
CASSLRDRVEKLFF
TGTGCCAGTAGTCTCCGGGACAGGGTCGAAAAACTGTTTTTT
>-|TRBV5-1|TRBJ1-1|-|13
CASSSTDFGEAFF
TGCGCCAGCAGCTCGACAGATTTCGGTGAAGCTTTCTTT
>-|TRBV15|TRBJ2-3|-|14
CATSRQGQTDTQYF
TGTGCCACCAGCAGACAGGGCCAGACAGATACGCAGTATTTT
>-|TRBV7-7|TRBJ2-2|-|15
CASSLAGANTGELFF
TGTGCTAGCAGCTTAGCAGGGGCGAACACCGGGGAGCTGTTTTTT
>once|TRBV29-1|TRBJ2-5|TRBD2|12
CSVGLAEETQYF
TGCAGCGTTGGACTAGCGGAAGAGACCCAGTACTTC
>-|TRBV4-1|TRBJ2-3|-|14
CASSQVTDTDTQYF
TGCGCCAGCAGCCAAGTGACAGACACAGATACGCAGTATTTT
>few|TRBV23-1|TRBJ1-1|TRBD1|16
CASSRDRGNENTEAFF
TGCGCCAGCAGCCGGGACAGGGGGAATGAGAACACTGAAGCTTTCTTT